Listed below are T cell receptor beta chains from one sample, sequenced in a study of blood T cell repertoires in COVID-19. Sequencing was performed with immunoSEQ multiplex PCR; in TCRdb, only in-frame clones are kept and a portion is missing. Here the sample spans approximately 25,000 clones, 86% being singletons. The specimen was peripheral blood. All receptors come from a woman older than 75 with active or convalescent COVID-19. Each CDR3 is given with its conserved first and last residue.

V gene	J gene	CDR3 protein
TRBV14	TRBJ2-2	CASSPGTGWGTGELFF
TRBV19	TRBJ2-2	CASRSRGSTGELFF
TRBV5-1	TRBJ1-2	CASSATGGNYGYTF
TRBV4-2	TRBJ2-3	CASSGGAIISDTQYF
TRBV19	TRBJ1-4	CASKDIAGGLGEKLFF
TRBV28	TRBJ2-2	CASSFVRAIPGELFF
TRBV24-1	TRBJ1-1	CATSDLSTRNKAFF
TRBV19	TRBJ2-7	CASSTGGNDEQYF
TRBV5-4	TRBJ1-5	CASSLEGAGQPQHF
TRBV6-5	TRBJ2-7	CASRGQGAKEQYF
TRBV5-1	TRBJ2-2	CASSLALAGQTGELFF
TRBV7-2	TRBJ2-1	CASSLRPLGAGPDNEQFF
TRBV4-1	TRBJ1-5	CASSQGAGYDGNQPQHF
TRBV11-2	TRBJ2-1	CASSLLAGDYNEQFF
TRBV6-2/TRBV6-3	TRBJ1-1	CASSYIEGAIPEAFF
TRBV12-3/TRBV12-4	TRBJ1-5	CAVGGGQPQHF
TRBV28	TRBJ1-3	CASSRRGRGNTIYF
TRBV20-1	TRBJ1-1	CSANPPTF
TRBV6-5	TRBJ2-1	CASSYGTVQFF
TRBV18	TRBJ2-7	CASSPSSGLAGAGTGEQYF
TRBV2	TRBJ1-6	CASSDSAGGASLSPLHF
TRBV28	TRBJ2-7	CASSLGSSIYEQYF
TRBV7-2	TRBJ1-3	CASIPGTGTNTIYF
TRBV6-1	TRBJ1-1	CASSEARGRGTTEAFF
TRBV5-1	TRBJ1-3	CASSTGRSSGNTIYF
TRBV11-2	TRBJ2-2	CASIFDSVSGELFF
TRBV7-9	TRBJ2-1	CASSPNSGNSYNEQFF
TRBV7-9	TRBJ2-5	CASSFGQGVTETQYF
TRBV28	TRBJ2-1	CASSSKGVAGGFVGNEQFF
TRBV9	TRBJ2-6	CASSGTISGANVLTF
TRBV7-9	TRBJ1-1	CASSPGGLSRSTEAFF
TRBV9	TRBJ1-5	CASSVGQGANQPQHF
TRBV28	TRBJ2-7	CASRPGSWLGRYF
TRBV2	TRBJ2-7	CASSEQGTYYEQYF
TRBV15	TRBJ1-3	CATSEGGSLSGNTIYF
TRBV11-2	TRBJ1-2	CASSPNSGLYGYTF
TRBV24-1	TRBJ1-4	CATSEPGQGANEKLFF
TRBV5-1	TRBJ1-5	CASSPNPADQPQHF
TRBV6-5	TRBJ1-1	CASSSPGGLNTEAFF
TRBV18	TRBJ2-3	CASSRPAGGATDTQYF
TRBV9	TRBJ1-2	CASSADSYGYTF
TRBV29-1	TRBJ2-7	CSVQGGQGLYEQYF
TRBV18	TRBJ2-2	CASSPQGMNTGELFF
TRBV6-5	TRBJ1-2	CASGKDSTYGYTF
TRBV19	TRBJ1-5	CARAGGKQPQHF
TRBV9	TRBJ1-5	CASSVVRASRTLSSNQPQHF
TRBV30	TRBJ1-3	CAWTWTPSSYSGNTIYF
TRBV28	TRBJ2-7	CASSTVASGAYEQYF
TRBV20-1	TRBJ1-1	CSASWLTGTEAFF
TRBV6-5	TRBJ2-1	CASSITSGGANEQFF
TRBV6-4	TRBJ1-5	CASSERGRNQPQHF
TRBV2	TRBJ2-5	CASSPSRIAETQYF